This T cell receptor (beta chain) comes out of a study of technical replicates of blood from several donors. The CDR3 covers 15 residues. Germline V gene data show CDR1 as SGHTA and CDR2 as FQGNSA. With 4 bases removed from V and 0 bases from J, the gap between germline ends came to 10 bases. Sequencing was performed with immunoSEQ multiplex PCR; in TCRdb, only in-frame clones are kept and a portion is missing. Of 60,000 to 90,000 clones listed, 85% to 95% are singletons. This clone was picked up one time. The clonotype originates from a human donor in good health. The genes are TRBV7-2 and TRBJ2-1; D is uncertain. The sequenced sample was T cells isolated from PBMCs. The CDR3 reads CASSSPSSSYNEQFF. The CDR3 DNA is TGTGCCAGCAGCTCTCCGAGTAGCTCCTACAATGAGCAGTTCTTC. Filled out from reference TRBV7-2 and TRBJ2-1, the complete variable domain reads GAGVSQSPSNKVTEKGKDVELRCDPISGHTALYWYRQSLGQGLEFLIYFQGNSAPDKSGLPSDRFSAERTGGSVSTLTIQRTQQEDSAVYLCASSSPSSSYNEQFFGPGTRLTVL.